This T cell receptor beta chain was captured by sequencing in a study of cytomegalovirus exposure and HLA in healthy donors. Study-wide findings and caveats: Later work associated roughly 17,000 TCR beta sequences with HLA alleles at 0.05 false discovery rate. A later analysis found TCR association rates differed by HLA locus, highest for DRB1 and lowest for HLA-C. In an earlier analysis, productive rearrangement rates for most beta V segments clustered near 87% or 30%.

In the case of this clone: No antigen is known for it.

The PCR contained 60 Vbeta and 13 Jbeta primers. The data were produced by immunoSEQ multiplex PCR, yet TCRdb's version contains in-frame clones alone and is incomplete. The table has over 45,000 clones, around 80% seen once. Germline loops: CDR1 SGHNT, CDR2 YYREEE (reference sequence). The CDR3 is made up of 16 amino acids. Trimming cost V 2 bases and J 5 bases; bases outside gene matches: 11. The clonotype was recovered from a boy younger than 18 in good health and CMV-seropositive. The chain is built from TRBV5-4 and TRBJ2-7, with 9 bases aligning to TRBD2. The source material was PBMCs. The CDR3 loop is CASSFFVSSGAHEQYF. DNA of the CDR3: TGTGCCAGCAGCTTTTTCGTGTCTAGCGGGGCTCACGAGCAGTACTTC. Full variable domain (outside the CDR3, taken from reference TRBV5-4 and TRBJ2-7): ETGVTQSPTHLIKTRGQQVTLRCSSQSGHNTVSWYQQALGQGPQFIFQYYREEENGRGNFPPRFSGLQFPNYSSELNVNALELDDSALYLCASSFFVSSGAHEQYFGPGTRLTVT.